A single sample gave rise to the 9 T cell receptor beta chains below, sequenced in a study of T cells in Graves' hyperthyroidism and ophthalmopathy. What was amplified from RNA transcripts were TCR beta CDR3 regions. HTBI primers were employed in a first-round RT-PCR of the TCR CDR3. In TCRdb, the multiplex PCR reads were re-called with MiXCR into one record per CDR3 protein. The data contain just over 550,000 distinct CDR3 sequences, just over 45% of them seen just once; the ten biggest clones take up 8% to 8.5%. The sample taken for sequencing was peripheral blood or thyroid tissue (not recorded which). These receptors all come from a woman aged 18-29 years with Graves' hyperthyroidism.

On this clonotype itself: At one end the junction does not follow the germline gene, possibly because of a read error. The chain uses TRBV4-1 and TRBJ1-2; 9 bases are shared with TRBD1. Germline-derived CDR1 and CDR2 are MGHRA and YSYEKL. The CDR3 consists of 16 residues. CDR3 nucleotide sequence: TGCGCCAGCAGCCAAGTCCCGGGACAGGGAAACTATAGCTACACCTTC. Amino acid sequence: CASSQVPGQGNYSYTF.

A few counts support this clonotype. This rearrangement joins TRBV6-5 to TRBJ2-7, with 7 bases identical to TRBD1. The CDR3 runs to 15 residues. In germline, CDR1 is MNHEY, CDR2 SVGAGI. V gave up 2 bases and J gave up 4 bases; unmatched junction bases: 8. The CDR3, as DNA: TGTGCCAGCAGTTACCGGGACAGACTGGAATACGAGCAGTACTTC. Encoded protein: CASSYRDRLEYEQYF.

This chain connects TRBV9 to TRBJ1-6, with a possible D match to TRBD1 (6 bases). Germline-derived CDR1 and CDR2 are SGDLS and YYNGEE. Trimming cost V 4 bases and J 10 bases, with 18 bases left between them. The CDR3 sequence is 15 residues long. CDR3 coding DNA: TGTGCCAGCAGCCCGGAGGACAGTAGTGGATCACCCCTCCACTTT. Translation gives CASSPEDSSGSPLHF.

Worth noting for this clonotype: A read error may produce the germline difference seen at one junction end. J is TRBJ1-3 and V is TRBV9, with 10 positions matching TRBD1. Germline CDR1 reads SGDLS; CDR2 reads YYNGEE. This CDR3 spans 12 amino acids. The CDR3 is CASSTRQGAIEF. In DNA, the CDR3 is TGTGCCAGCAGCACAAGACAGGGGGCAATAGAGTTT.

The table lists this clonotype with many counts. This rearrangement joins TRBV29-1 to TRBJ2-7, with a weak D call TRBD2 (5 bases). Looked up from germline, CDR1 is SQVTM and CDR2 is ANQGSEA. CDR3 length equals 14 residues. V lost 4 bases, J lost 0 bases, and 13 bases lay in between. The CDR3 coding sequence is TGCAGCGTTGCCGGGGAGACGGGCTCCTACGAGCAGTACTTC. It specifies CSVAGETGSYEQYF.

The chain combines TRBV2 with TRBJ2-5; weak D call: TRBD1 (6 bases). Trimming left V 7 bases short and J 5 bases short, with 14 bases between. Germline CDR1 reads SNHLY; CDR2 reads FYNNEI. This CDR3 is 13 amino acids long. CDR3 DNA: TGTGCCAGCATTCCACCCACAGGGGAGACCCAGTACTTC. It codes for CASIPPTGETQYF.

This clonotype was counted only a few times. This chain joins TRBV14 and TRBJ1-2; the D gene is possibly TRBD1 (5 bases). Trimming took 2 bases from V and 4 from J, leaving 17 bases between them. Germline CDR1 SGHDN, CDR2 FVKESK. The CDR3 contains 16 residues. The CDR3 region is CASSQLQGGASYGYTF. Written as DNA, the CDR3 is TGTGCCAGCAGCCAACTCCAAGGAGGGGCTAGCTATGGCTACACCTTC.

Notes on this clonotype: This may stem from a read error, because a much larger clone lies one nucleotide away. V usage is TRBV9 and J usage is TRBJ1-5; D remains unclear. This CDR3 has 13 residues. V was clipped by 3 bases and J by 7 bases, with 11 bases between them. Germline CDR1 SGDLS, CDR2 YYNGEE. This CDR3 reads CASSAGWEQPQHF. The CDR3 DNA reads as TGTGCCAGCAGCGCAGGCTGGGAACAGCCCCAGCATTTT.

This clonotype was observed a few times. The chain couples TRBV2 to TRBJ2-2; D possibly corresponds to TRBD2 (6 bases). The germline gives CDR1 SNHLY, CDR2 FYNNEI. The CDR3 is 15 residues long. V lost 6 bases, J lost 0 bases, and 11 bases lay in between. For the CDR3, the DNA is TGTGCCAGCAGCGTCGGGAGCACGAACACCGGGGAGCTGTTTTTT. It is translated as CASSVGSTNTGELFF.